This TCR beta chain stems from a study of T cells in Graves' hyperthyroidism and ophthalmopathy. Study-wide results and caveats: The model anticipated ophthalmopathy a median around six months pre-onset.

V was trimmed by 2 bases and J by 4 bases, leaving 14 bases between them. Germline CDR1 reads SGHAT; CDR2 reads FQDESV (reference sequence). The CDR3 has 15 amino acids. Newly diagnosed hyperthyroidism, duration under 2 months, in patients aged 18 to 65. Authors of the study amplified TCR beta CDR3 regions from RNA transcripts. HTBI primers were the set used in a first-round RT-PCR of the TCR CDR3. TCRdb re-analysed the multiplex PCR reads in MiXCR, keeping a single row per CDR3 protein. The repertoire has about 420,000 distinct CDR3 sequences, 15% to 18% of them found once; the top ten carry roughly 14%. This clonotype was counted at least ten times. Its antigen is undetermined.

The sequence was collected from a woman aged 18-29 years with Graves' hyperthyroidism. Sequencing input: blood. This chain joins TRBV11-1 and TRBJ1-2; D remains ambiguous. CDR3 sequence reads: CASSLRNDPFYGYTF. The CDR3 DNA sequence: TGTGCCAGCAGCTTACGAAACGACCCATTCTATGGCTACACCTTC.